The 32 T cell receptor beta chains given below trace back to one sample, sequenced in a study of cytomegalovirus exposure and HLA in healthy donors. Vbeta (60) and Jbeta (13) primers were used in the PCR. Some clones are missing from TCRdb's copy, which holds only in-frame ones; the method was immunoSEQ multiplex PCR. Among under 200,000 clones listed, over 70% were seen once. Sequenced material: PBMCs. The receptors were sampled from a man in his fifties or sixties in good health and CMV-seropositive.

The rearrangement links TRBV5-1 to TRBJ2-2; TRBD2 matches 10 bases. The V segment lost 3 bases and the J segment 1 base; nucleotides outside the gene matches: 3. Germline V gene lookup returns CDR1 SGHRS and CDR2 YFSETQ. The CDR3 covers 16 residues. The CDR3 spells CASSSLAGLNTGELFF. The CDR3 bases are TGCGCCAGCAGCTCACTAGCGGGATTGAACACCGGGGAGCTGTTTTTT.

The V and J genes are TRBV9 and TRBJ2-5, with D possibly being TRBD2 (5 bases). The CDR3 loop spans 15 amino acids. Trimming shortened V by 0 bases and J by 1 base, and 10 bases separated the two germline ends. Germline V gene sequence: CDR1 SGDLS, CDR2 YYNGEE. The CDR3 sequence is CASSVVPGFQETQYF. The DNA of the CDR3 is TGTGCCAGCAGCGTAGTTCCGGGGTTCCAAGAGACCCAGTACTTC.

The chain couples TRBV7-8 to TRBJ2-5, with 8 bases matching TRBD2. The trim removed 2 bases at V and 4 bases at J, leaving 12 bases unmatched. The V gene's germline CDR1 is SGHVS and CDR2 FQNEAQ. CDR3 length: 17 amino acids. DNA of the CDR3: TGTGCCAGCAGCTTAAGTGTGGGCGGGGGGAGTGGAGAGACCCAGTACTTC. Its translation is CASSLSVGGGSGETQYF.

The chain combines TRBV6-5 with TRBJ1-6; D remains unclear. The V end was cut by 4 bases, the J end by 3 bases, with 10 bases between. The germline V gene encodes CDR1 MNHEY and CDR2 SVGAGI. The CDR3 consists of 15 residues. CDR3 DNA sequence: TGTGCCAGCAGTTCAAAGAACTACTATAATTCACCCCTCCACTTT. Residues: CASSSKNYYNSPLHF.

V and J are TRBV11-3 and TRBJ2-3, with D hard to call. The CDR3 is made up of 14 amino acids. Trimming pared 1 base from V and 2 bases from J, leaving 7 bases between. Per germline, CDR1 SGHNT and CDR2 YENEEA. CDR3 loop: CASSLGSVTDTQYF. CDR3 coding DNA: TGTGCCAGCAGCTTAGGGTCGGTCACAGATACGCAGTATTTT.

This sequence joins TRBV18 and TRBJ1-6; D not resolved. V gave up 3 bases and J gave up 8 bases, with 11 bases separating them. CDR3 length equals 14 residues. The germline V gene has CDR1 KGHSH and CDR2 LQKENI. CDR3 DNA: TGTGCCAGCTCACCCGGAGGGTTGGATTCACCCCTCCACTTT. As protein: CASSPGGLDSPLHF.

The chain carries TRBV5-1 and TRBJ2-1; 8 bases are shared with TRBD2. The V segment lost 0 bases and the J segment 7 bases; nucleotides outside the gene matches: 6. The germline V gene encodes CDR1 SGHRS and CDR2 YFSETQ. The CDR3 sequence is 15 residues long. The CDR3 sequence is CASSLGLAGGNEQFF. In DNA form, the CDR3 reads TGCGCCAGCAGCTTGGGCCTAGCGGGTGGGAATGAGCAGTTCTTC.

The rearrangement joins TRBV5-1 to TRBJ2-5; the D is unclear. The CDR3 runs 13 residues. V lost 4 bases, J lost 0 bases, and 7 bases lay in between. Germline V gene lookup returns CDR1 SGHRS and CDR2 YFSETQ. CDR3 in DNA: TGCGCCAGCAGCCCTGAGTACCAAGAGACCCAGTACTTC. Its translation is CASSPEYQETQYF.

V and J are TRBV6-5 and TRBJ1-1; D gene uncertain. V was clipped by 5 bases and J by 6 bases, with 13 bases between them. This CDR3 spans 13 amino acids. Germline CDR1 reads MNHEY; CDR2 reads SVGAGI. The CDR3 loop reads CASSPGFRAEAFF. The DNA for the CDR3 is TGTGCCAGCAGTCCCGGTTTTCGAGCTGAAGCTTTCTTT.

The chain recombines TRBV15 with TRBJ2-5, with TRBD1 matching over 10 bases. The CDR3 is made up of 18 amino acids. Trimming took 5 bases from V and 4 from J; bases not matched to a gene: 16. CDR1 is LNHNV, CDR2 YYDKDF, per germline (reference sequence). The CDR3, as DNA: TGTGCCACCAGCGACGGACAGGGGGGTGCAATTTTTGGAGAGACCCAGTACTTC. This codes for CATSDGQGGAIFGETQYF.

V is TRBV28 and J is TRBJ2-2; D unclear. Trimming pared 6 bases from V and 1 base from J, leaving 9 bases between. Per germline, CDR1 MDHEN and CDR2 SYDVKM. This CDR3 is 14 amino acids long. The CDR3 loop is CASRTDGNTGELFF. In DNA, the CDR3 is TGTGCCAGCAGGACTGACGGGAACACCGGGGAGCTGTTTTTT.

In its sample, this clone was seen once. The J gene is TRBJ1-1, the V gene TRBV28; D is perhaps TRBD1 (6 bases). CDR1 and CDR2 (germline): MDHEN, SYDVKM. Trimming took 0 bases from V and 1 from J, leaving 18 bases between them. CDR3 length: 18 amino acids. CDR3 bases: TGTGCCAGCAGTTTATGGGGCAGGGGCTTCGGGACGAACACTGAAGCTTTCTTT. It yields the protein CASSLWGRGFGTNTEAFF.

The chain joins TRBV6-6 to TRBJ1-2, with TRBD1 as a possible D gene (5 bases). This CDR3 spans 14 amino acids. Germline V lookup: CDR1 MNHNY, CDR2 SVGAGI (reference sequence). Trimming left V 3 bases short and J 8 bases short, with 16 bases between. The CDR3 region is CASSYNSGTAGYTF. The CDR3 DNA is TGTGCCAGCAGTTATAACTCAGGGACTGCGGGCTACACCTTC.

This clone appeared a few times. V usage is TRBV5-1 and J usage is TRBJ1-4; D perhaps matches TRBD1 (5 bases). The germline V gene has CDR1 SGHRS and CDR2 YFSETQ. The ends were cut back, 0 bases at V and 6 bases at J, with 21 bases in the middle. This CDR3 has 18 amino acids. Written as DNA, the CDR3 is TGCGCCAGCAGCTTGGCACCACAGGACAATCACCTTGATGAAAAACTGTTTTTT. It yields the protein CASSLAPQDNHLDEKLFF.

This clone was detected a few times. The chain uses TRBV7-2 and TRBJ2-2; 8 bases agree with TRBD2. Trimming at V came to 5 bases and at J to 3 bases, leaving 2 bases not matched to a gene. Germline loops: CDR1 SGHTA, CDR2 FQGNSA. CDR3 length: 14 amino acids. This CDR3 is CASSRGGYTGELFF. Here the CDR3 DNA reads TGTGCCAGCAGCCGGGGGGGCTACACCGGGGAGCTGTTTTTT.

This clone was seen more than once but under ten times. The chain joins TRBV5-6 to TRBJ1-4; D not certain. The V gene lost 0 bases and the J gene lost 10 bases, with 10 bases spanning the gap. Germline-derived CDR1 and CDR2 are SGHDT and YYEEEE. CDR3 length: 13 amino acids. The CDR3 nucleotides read TGTGCCAGCAGCTTGGACTGGGAGGGAAAACTGTTTTTT. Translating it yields CASSLDWEGKLFF.

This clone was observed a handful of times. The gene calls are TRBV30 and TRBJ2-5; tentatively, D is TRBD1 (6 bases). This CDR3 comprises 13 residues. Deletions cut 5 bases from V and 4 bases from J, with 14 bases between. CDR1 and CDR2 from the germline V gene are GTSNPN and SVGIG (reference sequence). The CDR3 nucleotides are TGTGCCTGGGGTTCAGGGGTCCCAGAGACCCAGTACTTC. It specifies CAWGSGVPETQYF.

The DNA for the CDR3 is TGTGCCAGCAGCTTGGACAGGGGGAACACCGGGGAGCTGTTTTTT. Its translation is CASSLDRGNTGELFF. The chain carries TRBV11-2 and TRBJ2-2; 9 bases are shared with TRBD1. Germline CDR1 reads SGHAT; CDR2 reads FQNNGV. After removal of 3 bases from V and 1 base from J, the junction contained 0 bases not matched to a gene. The CDR3 contains 15 residues.

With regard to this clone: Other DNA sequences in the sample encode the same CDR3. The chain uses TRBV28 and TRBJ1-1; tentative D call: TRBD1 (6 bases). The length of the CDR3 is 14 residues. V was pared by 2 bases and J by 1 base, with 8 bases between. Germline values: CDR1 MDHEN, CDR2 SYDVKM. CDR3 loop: CASSLRGRNTEAFF. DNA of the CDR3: TGTGCCAGCAGTTTAAGGGGGAGGAACACTGAAGCTTTCTTT.

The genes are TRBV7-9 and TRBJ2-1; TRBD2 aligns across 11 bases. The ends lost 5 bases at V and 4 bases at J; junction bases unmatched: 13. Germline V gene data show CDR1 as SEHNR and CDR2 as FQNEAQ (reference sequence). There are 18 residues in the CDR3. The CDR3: CASSPRLAGRGQYNEQFF. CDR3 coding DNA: TGTGCCAGCAGCCCGAGACTAGCGGGAAGGGGCCAATACAATGAGCAGTTCTTC.

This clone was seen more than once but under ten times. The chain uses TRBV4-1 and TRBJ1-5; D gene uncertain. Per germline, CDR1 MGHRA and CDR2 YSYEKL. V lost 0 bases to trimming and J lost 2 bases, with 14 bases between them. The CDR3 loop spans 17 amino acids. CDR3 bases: TGCGCCAGCAGCCAAGACGTTGGGCAGGTAGGCAATCAGCCCCAGCATTTT. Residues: CASSQDVGQVGNQPQHF.

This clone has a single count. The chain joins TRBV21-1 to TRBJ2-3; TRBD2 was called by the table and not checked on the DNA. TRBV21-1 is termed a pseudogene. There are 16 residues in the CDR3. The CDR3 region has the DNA TGTGCCAGCAGCAAATGCGGGGTTAAGGGGACAGATACGCAGTATTTT. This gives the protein CASSKCGVKGTDTQYF.

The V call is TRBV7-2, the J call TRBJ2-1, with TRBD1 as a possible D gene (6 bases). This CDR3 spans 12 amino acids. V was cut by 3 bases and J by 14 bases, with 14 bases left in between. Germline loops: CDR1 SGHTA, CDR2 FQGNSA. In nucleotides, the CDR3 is TGTGCCAGCAGCTTCAGTCCAGGGACAAAGTTCTTC. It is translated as CASSFSPGTKFF.

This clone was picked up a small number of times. CDR3 sequence (DNA): TGTGCCAGCAGTTACCAGGGGTATGGCTACACCTTC. This sequence encodes CASSYQGYGYTF. The chain has TRBV6-6 and TRBJ1-2, with a possible D match to TRBD1 (6 bases). V lost 2 bases and J lost 5, with 6 bases in between. Per the germline V gene, CDR1 is MNHNY and CDR2 is SVGAGI (reference sequence). The CDR3 has 12 amino acids.

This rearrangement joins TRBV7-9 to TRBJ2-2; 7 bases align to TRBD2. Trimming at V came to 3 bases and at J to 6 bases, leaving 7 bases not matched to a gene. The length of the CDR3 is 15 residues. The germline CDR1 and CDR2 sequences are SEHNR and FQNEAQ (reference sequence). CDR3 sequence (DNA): TGTGCCAGCAGCTTTAGGGACTACTCCGCCGGGGAGCTGTTTTTT. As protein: CASSFRDYSAGELFF.

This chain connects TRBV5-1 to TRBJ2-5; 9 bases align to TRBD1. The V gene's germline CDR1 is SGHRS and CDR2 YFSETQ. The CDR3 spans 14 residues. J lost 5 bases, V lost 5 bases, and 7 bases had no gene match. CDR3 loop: CASREQGATETQYF. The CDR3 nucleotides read TGCGCCAGCAGGGAACAGGGGGCAACGGAGACCCAGTACTTC.

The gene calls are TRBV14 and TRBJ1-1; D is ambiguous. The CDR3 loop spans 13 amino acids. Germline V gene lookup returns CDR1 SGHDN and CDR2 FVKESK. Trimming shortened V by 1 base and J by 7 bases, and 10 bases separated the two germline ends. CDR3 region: CASSQGSGGEAFF. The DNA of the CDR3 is TGTGCCAGCAGCCAAGGAAGCGGCGGTGAAGCTTTCTTT.

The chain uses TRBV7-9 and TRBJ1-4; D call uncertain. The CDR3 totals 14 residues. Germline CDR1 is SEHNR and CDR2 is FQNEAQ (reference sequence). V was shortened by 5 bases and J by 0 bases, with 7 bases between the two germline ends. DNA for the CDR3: TGTGCCAGCAGCCCGGGTGCAACTAATGAAAAACTGTTTTTT. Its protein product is CASSPGATNEKLFF.

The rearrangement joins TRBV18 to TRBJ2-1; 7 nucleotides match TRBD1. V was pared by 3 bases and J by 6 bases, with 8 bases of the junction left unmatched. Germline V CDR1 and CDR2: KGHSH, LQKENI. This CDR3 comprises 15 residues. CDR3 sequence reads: CASSPPGRTGNEQFF. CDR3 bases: TGTGCCAGCTCACCTCCCGGCAGGACAGGCAATGAGCAGTTCTTC. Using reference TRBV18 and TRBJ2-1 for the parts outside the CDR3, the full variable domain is NAGVMQNPRHLVRRRGQEARLRCSPMKGHSHVYWYRQLPEEGLKFMVYLQKENIIDESGMPKERFSAEFPKEGPSILRIQQVVRGDSAAYFCASSPPGRTGNEQFFGPGTRLTVL.

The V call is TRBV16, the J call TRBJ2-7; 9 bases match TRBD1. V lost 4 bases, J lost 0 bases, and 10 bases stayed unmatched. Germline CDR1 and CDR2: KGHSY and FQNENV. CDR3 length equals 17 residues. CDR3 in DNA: TGTGCCAGCAGCCCCCTGAGGGGACAGGGTTCCTCCTACGAGCAGTACTTC. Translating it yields CASSPLRGQGSSYEQYF. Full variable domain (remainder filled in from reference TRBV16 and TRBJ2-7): GEEVAQTPKHLVRGEGQKAKLYCAPIKGHSYVFWYQQVLKNEFKFLISFQNENVFDETGMPKERFSAKCLPNSPCSLEIQATKLEDSAVYFCASSPLRGQGSSYEQYFGPGTRLTVT.

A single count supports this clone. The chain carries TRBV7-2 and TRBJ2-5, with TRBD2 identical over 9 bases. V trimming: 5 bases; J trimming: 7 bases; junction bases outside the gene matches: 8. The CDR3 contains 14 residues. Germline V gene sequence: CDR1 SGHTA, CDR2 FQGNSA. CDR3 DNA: TGTGCCAGCAGCACACTAGCGGGCAACGGGACCCAGTACTTC. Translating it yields CASSTLAGNGTQYF. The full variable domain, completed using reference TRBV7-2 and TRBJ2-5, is GAGVSQSPSNKVTEKGKDVELRCDPISGHTALYWYRQSLGQGLEFLIYFQGNSAPDKSGLPSDRFSAERTGGSVSTLTIQRTQQEDSAVYLCASSTLAGNGTQYFGPGTRLLVL.

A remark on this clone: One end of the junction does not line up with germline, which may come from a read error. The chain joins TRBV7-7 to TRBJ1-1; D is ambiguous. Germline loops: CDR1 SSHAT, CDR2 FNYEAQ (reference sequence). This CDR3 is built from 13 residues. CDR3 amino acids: CASSLVTDTEAFF. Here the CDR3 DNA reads TGTGCTAGCAGCTTAGTCACAGACACTGAAGCTTTCTTT.